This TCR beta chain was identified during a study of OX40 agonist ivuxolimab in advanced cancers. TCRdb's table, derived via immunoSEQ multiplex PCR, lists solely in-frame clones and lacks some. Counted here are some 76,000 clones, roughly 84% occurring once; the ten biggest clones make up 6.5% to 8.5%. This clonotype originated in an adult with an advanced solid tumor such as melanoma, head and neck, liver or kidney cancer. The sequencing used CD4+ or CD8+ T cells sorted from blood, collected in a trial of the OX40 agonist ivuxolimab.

DNA for the CDR3: TGTGCCAGCAGCAAGAGAGGGACAGGGGGTTTCTATGAGCAGTTCTTC. As protein: CASSKRGTGGFYEQFF. The chain links TRBV11-2 to TRBJ2-1; 11 bases are a match to TRBD1. The V and J ends lost 5 bases and 8 bases, in that order; junction bases with no gene match: 11. The CDR3 is made up of 16 amino acids. Germline V gene sequence: CDR1 SGHAT, CDR2 FQNNGV.